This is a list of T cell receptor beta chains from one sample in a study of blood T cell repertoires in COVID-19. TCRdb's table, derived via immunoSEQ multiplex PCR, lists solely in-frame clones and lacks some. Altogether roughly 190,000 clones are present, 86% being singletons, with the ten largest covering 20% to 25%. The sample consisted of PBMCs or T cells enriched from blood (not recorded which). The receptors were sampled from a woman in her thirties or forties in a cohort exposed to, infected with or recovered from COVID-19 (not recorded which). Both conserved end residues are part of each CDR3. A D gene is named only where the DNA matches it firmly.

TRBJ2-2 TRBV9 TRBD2 TGTGCCAGCAGCCCACCCCGCGGAGCGGGAGTAAACACCGGGGAGCTGTTTTTT CASSPPRGAGVNTGELFF
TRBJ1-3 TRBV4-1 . TGCGCCAGCAGCCAAGAGAGGTCATTCTCTGGAAACACCATATATTTT CASSQERSFSGNTIYF
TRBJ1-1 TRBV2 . TGTGCCAGCAGAGAGGGTGAGGACACTGAAGCTTTCTTT CASREGEDTEAFF
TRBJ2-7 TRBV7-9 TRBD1 TGTGCCAGCAGCTTAGCTTTTTCCGGGACAGAGAACCCCTACGAGCAGTACTTC CASSLAFSGTENPYEQYF
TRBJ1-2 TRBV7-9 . TGTGCCAGCAGCTTAGGGGAGGGAAGGTACTATGGCTACACCTTC CASSLGEGRYYGYTF
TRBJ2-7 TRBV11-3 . TGTGCCAGCAGCTTAGATGGCGGGTCCAAAGTTAGGCGACGGTACTTC CASSLDGGSKVRRRYF
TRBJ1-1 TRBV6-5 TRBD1 TGTGCCAGCAGTTACGGGACAGGGGGCACTGAAGCTTTCTTT CASSYGTGGTEAFF
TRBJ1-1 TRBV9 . TGTGCCAGCGGTATGCGGGGGGACACTGAAGCTTTCTTT CASGMRGDTEAFF
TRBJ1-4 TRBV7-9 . TGTGCCAGCAGCTCGGTCGCGGGTCTTGAAAAACTGTTTTTT CASSSVAGLEKLFF
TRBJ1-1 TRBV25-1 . TGTGCCAGCATGGGGCAGGCGAACACTGAAGCTTTCTTT CASMGQANTEAFF
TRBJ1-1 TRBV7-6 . TGTGCCAGCAGCTCCCCGGGAGGGATGAACACTGAAGCTTTCTTT CASSSPGGMNTEAFF
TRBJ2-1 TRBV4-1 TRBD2 TGCGCCAGCAGCCAATTGACAGCGGGAGTAGGTAATGAGCAGTTCTTC CASSQLTAGVGNEQFF
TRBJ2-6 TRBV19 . TGTGCCAGTAGTATCAGTCGTGGGGCCAACGTCCTGACTTTC CASSISRGANVLTF
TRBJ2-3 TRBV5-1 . TGCGCCAGCAGCTCCAGACAGAATCCAGATACGCAGTATTTT CASSSRQNPDTQYF